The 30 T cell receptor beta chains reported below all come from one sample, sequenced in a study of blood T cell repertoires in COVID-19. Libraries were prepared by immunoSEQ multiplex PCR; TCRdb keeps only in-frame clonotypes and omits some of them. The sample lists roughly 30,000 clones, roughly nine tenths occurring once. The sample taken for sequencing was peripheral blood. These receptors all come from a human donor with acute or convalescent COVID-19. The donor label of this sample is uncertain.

The CDR3 DNA is TGTGCCATCAGTGAGTCGCGGGGGGCGCTGAATGAGCAGTTCTTC. This gives the protein CAISESRGALNEQFF. This rearrangement joins TRBV10-3 to TRBJ2-1; 8 nucleotides agree with TRBD2. J was trimmed by 7 bases and V by 0 bases; bases with no gene match: 5. The CDR3 runs to 15 residues. Germline V gene lookup returns CDR1 ENHRY and CDR2 SYGVKD.

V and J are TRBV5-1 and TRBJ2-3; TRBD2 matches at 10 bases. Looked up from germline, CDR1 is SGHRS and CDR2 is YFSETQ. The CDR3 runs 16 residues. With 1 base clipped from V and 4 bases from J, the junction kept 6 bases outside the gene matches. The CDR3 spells CASSLTAGGPADTQYF. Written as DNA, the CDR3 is TGCGCCAGCAGCTTGACAGCGGGAGGGCCGGCAGATACGCAGTATTTT.

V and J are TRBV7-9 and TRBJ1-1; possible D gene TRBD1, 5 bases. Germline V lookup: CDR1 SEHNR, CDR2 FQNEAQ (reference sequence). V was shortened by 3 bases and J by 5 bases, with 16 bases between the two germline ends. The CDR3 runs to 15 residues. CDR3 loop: CASSLGGSRDTEAFF. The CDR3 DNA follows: TGTGCCAGCAGCTTGGGGGGATCGCGGGATACTGAAGCTTTCTTT.

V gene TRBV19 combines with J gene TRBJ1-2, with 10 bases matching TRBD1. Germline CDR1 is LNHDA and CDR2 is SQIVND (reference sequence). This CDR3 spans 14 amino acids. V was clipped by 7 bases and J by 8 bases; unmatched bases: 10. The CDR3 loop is CASIETGGLRGYTF. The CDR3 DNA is TGTGCCAGTATCGAGACAGGGGGCTTGCGGGGCTACACCTTC. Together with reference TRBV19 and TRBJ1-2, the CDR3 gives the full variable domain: DGGITQSPKYLFRKEGQNVTLSCEQNLNHDAMYWYRQDPGQGLRLIYYSQIVNDFQKGDIAEGYSVSREKKESFPLTVTSAQKNPTAFYLCASIETGGLRGYTFGSGTRLTVV.

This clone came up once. The CDR3 is CASSFRASAGGGYEQYF. The CDR3 DNA reads as TGTGCCAGCAGTTTCCGGGCGTCAGCGGGAGGAGGCTACGAGCAGTACTTC. The gene calls are TRBV27 and TRBJ2-7; 9 nucleotides align to TRBD2. The CDR3 spans 17 residues. Losses at the gene ends were 3 bases for V and 3 bases for J; bases not matched to a gene: 12. CDR1 is MNHEY, CDR2 SMNVEV, per germline (reference sequence).

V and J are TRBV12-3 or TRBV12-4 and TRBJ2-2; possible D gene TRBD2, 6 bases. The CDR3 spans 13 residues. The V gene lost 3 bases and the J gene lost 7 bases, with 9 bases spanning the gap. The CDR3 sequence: CASSLAGNGELFF. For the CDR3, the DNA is TGTGCCAGCAGTTTGGCGGGGAACGGGGAGCTGTTTTTT.

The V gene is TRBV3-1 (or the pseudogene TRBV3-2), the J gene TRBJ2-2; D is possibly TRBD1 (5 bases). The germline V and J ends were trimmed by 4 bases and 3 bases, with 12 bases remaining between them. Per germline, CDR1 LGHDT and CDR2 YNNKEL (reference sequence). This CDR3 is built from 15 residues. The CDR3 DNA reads TGTGCCAGCAGCCCCCCCAGGGCATACACCGGGGAGCTGTTTTTT. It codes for CASSPPRAYTGELFF.

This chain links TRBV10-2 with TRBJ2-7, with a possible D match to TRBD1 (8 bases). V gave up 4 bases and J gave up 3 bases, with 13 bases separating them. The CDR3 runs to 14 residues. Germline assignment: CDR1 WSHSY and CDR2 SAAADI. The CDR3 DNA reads TGCGCCAGCAGTGCGCACAGGGGGGGCTACGAGCAGTACTTC. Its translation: CASSAHRGGYEQYF.

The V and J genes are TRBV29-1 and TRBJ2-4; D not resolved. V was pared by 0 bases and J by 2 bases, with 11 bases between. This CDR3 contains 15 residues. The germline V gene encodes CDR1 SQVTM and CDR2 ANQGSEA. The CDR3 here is CSVEDPLRTKNIQYF. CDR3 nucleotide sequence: TGCAGCGTTGAAGACCCCCTGAGAACCAAAAACATTCAGTACTTC.

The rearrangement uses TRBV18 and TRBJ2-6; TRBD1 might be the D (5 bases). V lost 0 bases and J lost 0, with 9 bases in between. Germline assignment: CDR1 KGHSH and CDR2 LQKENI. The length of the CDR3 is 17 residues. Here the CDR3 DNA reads TGTGCCAGCTCACCACCAGGGGTGAGCTCTGGGGCCAACGTCCTGACTTTC. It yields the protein CASSPPGVSSGANVLTF. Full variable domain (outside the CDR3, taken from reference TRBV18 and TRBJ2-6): NAGVMQNPRHLVRRRGQEARLRCSPMKGHSHVYWYRQLPEEGLKFMVYLQKENIIDESGMPKERFSAEFPKEGPSILRIQQVVRGDSAAYFCASSPPGVSSGANVLTFGAGSRLTVL.

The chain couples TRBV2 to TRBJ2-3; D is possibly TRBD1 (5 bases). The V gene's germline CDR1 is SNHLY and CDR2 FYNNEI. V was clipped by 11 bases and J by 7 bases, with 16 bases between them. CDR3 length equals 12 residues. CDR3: CAGATGWYTQYF. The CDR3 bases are TGTGCCGGGGCGACGGGCTGGTATACGCAGTATTTT.

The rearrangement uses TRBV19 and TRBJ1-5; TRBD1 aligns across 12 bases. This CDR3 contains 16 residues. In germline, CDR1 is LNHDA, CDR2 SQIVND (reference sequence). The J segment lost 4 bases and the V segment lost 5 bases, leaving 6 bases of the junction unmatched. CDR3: CASSSGDRGRNQPQHF. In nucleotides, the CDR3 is TGTGCCAGTAGTTCGGGGGACAGGGGGCGGAATCAGCCCCAGCATTTT. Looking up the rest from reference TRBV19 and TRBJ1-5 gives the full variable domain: DGGITQSPKYLFRKEGQNVTLSCEQNLNHDAMYWYRQDPGQGLRLIYYSQIVNDFQKGDIAEGYSVSREKKESFPLTVTSAQKNPTAFYLCASSSGDRGRNQPQHFGDGTRLSIL.

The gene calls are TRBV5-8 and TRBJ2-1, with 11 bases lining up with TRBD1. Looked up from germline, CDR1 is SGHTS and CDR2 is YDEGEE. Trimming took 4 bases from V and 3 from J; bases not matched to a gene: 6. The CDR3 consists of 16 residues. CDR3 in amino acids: CASSPRGQGVYNEQFF. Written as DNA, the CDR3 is TGTGCCAGCAGCCCTCGGGGACAGGGGGTCTACAATGAGCAGTTCTTC.

The CDR3 DNA follows: TGTGCCACCAGCAGTCCCCGACGGACAGGGTCCTACAATGAGCAGTTCTTC. This gives the protein CATSSPRRTGSYNEQFF. This rearrangement joins TRBV15 to TRBJ2-1; the match to TRBD1 covers 8 bases. This CDR3 comprises 17 residues. The V segment lost 3 bases and the J segment 1 base; nucleotides outside the gene matches: 8. The germline V gene encodes CDR1 LNHNV and CDR2 YYDKDF (reference sequence).

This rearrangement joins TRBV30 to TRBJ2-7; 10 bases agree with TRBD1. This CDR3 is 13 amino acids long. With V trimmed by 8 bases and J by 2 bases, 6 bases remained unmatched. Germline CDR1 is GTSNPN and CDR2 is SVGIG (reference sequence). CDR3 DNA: TGTGCCCAGGACAGGGGGTTCACCTACGAGCAGTACTTC. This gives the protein CAQDRGFTYEQYF. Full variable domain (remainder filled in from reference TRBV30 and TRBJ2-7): SQTIHQWPATLVQPVGSPLSLECTVEGTSNPNLYWYRQAAGRGLQLLFYSVGIGQISSEVPQNLSASRPQDRQFILSSKKLLLSDSGFYLCAQDRGFTYEQYFGPGTRLTVT.

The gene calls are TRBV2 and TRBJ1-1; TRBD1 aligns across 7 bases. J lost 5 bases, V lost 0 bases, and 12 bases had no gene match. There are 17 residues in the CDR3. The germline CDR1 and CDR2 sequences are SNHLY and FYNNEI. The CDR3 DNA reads TGTGCCAGCAGTGAAGCCCGGACAGGATCTCAAAAGACTGAAGCTTTCTTT. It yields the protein CASSEARTGSQKTEAFF.

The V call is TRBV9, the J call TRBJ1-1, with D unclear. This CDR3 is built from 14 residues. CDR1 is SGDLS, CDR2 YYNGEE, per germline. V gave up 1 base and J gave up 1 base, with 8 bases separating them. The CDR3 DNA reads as TGTGCCAGCAGCGTATTGGCCGAGAACACTGAAGCTTTCTTT. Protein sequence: CASSVLAENTEAFF. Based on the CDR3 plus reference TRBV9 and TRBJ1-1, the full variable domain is DSGVTQTPKHLITATGQRVTLRCSPRSGDLSVYWYQQSLDQGLQFLIQYYNGEERAKGNILERFSAQQFPDLHSELNLSSLELGDSALYFCASSVLAENTEAFFGQGTRLTVV.

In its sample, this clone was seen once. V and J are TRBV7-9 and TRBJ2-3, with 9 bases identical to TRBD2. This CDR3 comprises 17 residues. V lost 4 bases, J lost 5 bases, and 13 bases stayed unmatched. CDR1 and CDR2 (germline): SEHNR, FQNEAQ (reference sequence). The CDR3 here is CASSSLGPGLALDTQYF. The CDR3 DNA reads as TGTGCCAGCAGCTCCCTGGGTCCGGGACTAGCTTTAGATACGCAGTATTTT. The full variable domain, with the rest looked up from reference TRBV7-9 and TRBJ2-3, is DTGVSQNPRHKITKRGQNVTFRCDPISEHNRLYWYRQTLGQGPEFLTYFQNEAQLEKSRLLSDRFSAERPKGSFSTLEIQRTEQGDSAMYLCASSSLGPGLALDTQYFGPGTRLTVL.

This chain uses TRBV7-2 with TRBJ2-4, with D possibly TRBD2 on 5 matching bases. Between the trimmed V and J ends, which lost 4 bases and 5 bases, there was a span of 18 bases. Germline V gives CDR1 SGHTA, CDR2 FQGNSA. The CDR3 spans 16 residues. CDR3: CASSYPMVAPQNIQYF. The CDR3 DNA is TGTGCCAGCAGCTATCCGATGGTAGCGCCTCAAAACATTCAGTACTTC.

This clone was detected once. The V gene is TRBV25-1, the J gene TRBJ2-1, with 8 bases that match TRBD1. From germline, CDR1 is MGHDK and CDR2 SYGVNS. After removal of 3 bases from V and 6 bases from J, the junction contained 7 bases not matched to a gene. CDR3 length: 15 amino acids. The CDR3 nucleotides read TGTGCCAGCAGTGAGGACAGGGACCCCTCCAATGAGCAGTTCTTC. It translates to CASSEDRDPSNEQFF.

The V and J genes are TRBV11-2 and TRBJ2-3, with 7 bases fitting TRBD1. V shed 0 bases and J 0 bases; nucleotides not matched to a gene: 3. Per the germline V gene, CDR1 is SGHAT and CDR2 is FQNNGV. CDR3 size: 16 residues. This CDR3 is CASSLDRQGSTDTQYF. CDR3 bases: TGTGCCAGCAGCTTAGATCGACAGGGCAGCACAGATACGCAGTATTTT.

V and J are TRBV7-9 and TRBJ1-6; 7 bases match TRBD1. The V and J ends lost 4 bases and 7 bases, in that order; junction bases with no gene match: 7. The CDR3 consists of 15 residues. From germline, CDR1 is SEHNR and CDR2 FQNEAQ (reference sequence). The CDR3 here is CASSSTQGTNSPLHF. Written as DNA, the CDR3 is TGTGCCAGCAGCTCCACACAGGGGACCAATTCACCCCTCCACTTT.

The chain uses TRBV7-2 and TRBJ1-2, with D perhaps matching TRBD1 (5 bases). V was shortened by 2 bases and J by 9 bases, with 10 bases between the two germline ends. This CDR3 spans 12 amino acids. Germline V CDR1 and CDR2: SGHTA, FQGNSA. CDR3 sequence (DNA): TGTGCCAGCAGCTTATTAGGGACTAGCTACACCTTC. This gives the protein CASSLLGTSYTF.

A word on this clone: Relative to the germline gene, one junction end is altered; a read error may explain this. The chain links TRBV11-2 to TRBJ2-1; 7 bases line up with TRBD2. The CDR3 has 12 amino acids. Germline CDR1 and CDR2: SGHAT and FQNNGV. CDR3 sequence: CASSLQRDHGVF. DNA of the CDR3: TGTGCCAGCAGCTTACAGCGGGATCACGGGGTCTTC.

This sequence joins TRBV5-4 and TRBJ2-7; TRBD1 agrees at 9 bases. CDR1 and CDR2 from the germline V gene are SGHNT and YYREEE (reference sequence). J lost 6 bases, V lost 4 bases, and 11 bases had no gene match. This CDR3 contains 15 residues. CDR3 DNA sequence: TGTGCCAGCAGCGAAAGGACAGGGGATGTCGTCGAGCAGTACTTC. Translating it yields CASSERTGDVVEQYF. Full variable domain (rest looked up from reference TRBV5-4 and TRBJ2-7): ETGVTQSPTHLIKTRGQQVTLRCSSQSGHNTVSWYQQALGQGPQFIFQYYREEENGRGNFPPRFSGLQFPNYSSELNVNALELDDSALYLCASSERTGDVVEQYFGPGTRLTVT.

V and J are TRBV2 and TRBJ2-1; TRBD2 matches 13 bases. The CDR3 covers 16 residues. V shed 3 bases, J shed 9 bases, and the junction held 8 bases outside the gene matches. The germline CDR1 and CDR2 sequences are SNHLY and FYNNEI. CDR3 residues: CASSDLTSGRAVEQFF. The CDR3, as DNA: TGTGCCAGCAGTGATTTAACTAGCGGGAGGGCGGTTGAGCAGTTCTTC. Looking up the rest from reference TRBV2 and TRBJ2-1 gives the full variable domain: EPEVTQTPSHQVTQMGQEVILRCVPISNHLYFYWYRQILGQKVEFLVSFYNNEISEKSEIFDDQFSVERPDGSNFTLKIRSTKLEDSAMYFCASSDLTSGRAVEQFFGPGTRLTVL.

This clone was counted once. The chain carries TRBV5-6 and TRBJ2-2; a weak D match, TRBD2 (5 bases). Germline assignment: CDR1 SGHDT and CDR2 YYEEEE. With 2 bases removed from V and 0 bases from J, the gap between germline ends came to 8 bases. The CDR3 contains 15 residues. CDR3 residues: CASSLRGANTGELFF. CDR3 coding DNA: TGTGCCAGCAGCTTACGGGGAGCGAACACCGGGGAGCTGTTTTTT.

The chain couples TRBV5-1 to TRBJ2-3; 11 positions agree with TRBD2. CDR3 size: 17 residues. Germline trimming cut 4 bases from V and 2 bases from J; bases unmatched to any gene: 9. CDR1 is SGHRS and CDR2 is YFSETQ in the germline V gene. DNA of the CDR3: TGCGCCAGCAGCACAAGGACTAGCGGGCGTGACACAGATACGCAGTATTTT. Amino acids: CASSTRTSGRDTDTQYF.

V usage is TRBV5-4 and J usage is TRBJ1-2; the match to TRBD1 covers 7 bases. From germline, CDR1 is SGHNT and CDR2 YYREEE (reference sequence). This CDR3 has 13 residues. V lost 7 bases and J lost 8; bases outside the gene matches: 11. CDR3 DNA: TGTGCCAGCTGGTTATGGGACAGAAGAGGCTACACCTTC. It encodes CASWLWDRRGYTF.

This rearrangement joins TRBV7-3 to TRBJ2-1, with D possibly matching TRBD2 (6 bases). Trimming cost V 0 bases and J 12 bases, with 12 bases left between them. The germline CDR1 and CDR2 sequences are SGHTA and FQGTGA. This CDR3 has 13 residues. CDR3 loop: CASSLTGEAAQFF. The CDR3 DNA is TGTGCCAGCAGCTTAACGGGGGAGGCCGCGCAGTTCTTC. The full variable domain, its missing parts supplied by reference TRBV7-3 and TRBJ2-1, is GAGVSQTPSNKVTEKGKYVELRCDPISGHTALYWYRQSLGQGPEFLIYFQGTGAADDSGLPNDRFFAVRPEGSVSTLKIQRTERGDSAVYLCASSLTGEAAQFFGPGTRLTVL.